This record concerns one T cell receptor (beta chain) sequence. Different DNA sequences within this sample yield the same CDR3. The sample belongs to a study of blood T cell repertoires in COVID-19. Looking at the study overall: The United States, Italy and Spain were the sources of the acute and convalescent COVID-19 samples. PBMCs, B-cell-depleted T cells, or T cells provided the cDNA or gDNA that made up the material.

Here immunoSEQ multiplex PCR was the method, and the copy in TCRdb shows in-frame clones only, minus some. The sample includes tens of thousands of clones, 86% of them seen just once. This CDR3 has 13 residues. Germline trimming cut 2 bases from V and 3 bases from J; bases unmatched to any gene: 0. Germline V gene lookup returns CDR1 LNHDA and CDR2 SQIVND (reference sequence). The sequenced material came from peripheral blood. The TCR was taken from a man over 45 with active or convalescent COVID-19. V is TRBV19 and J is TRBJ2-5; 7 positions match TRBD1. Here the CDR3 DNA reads TGTGCCAGTAGTATACAGGGGGAAGAGACCCAGTACTTC. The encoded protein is CASSIQGEETQYF.